This T cell receptor (beta chain) emerged from a study of patients and donors after allogeneic stem cell transplantation. V dropped 2 bases and J dropped 10; count of bases not matched to a gene: 8. CDR1 is SGHRS, CDR2 YFSETQ, per germline. The length of the CDR3 is 14 residues. Using its own MiXCR run on the RT-PCR reads, TCRdb lists one record per CDR3 protein. The sample has about 960,000 distinct CDR3 sequences, under 20% seen once. This chain links TRBV5-1 with TRBJ2-1; TRBD1 aligns across 8 bases. The specimen sequenced was blood, either unsorted or a sorted T cell fraction (not recorded which). The source of this sequence is a human donor who was either an allogeneic HSCT recipient or a stem cell or donor lymphocyte infusion donor (not recorded which). It is not recorded whose cells these are; they may come from a transplant donor. CDR3 sequence reads: CASSLRTGSGEQFF. In DNA form, the CDR3 reads TGCGCCAGCAGCTTAAGGACAGGGTCAGGGGAGCAGTTCTTC. The full variable domain, with the rest looked up from reference TRBV5-1 and TRBJ2-1, is KAGVTQTPRYLIKTRGQQVTLSCSPISGHRSVSWYQQTPGQGLQFLFEYFSETQRNKGNFPGRFSGRQFSNSRSEMNVSTLELGDSALYLCASSLRTGSGEQFFGPGTRLTVL.